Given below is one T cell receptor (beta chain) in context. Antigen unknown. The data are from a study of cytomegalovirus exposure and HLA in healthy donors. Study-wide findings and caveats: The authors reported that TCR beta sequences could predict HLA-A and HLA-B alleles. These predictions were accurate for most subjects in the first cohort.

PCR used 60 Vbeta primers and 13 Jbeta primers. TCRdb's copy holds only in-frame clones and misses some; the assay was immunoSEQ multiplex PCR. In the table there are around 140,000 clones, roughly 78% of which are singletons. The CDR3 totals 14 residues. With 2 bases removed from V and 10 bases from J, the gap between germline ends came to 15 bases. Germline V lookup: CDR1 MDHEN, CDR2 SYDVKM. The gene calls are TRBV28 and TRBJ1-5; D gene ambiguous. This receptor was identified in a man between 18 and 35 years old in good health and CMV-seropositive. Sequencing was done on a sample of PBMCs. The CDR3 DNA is TGTGCCAGCAGTTTAGGATTAGCCCGTGGCCCCCAGCATTTT. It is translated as CASSLGLARGPQHF.